This T cell receptor (beta chain) is from a study of patients and donors after allogeneic stem cell transplantation. TCRdb passed the RT-PCR reads through MiXCR, listing each CDR3 protein once. The sample has some 230,000 distinct CDR3 sequences; less than 15% are singletons. V gave up 7 bases and J gave up 5 bases, with 11 bases separating them. The CDR3 consists of 13 residues. The sequence was obtained from a human donor who was either an allogeneic HSCT recipient or a stem cell or donor lymphocyte infusion donor (not recorded which). It is not recorded whose cells these are; they may come from a transplant donor. The sample comprised blood, either unsorted or a sorted T cell fraction (not recorded which). The chain uses TRBV12-3 or TRBV12-4 and TRBJ2-2, with unresolved D. CDR3 amino acids: CASNPTRTGELFF. CDR3 bases: TGTGCCAGCAATCCGACTCGGACCGGGGAGCTGTTTTTT.